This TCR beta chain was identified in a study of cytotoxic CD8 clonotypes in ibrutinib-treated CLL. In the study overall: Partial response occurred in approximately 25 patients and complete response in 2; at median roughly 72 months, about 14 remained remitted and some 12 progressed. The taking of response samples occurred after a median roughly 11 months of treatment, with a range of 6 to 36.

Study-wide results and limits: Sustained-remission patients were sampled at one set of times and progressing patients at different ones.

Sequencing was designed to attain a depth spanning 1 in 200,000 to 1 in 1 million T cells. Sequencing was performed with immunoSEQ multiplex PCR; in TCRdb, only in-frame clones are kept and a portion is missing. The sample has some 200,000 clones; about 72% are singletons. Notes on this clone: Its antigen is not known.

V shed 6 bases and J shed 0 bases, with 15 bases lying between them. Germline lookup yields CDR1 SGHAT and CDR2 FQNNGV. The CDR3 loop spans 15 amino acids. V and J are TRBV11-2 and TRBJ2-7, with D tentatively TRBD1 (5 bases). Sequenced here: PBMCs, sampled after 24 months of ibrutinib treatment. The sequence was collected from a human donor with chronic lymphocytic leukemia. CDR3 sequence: CASRLIDSLSYEQYF. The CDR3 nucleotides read TGTGCCAGCAGACTTATCGACAGCCTCTCCTACGAGCAGTACTTC.